This entry is about one TCR beta chain. The entry originates in a study of control samples from healthy donors and cancer patients. TCRdb's copy holds only in-frame clones and misses some; the assay was immunoSEQ multiplex PCR. There are fewer than 110,000 clones in the sample; 85% to 90% occur only once, and under 20% lies in the top ten. This TCR was recovered from a man aged 55-75 years with lung cancer. The sample comprised PBMCs.

CDR3 sequence reads: CASTSGQQNEKLFF. The DNA of the CDR3 is TGTGCCAGCACCTCGGGACAGCAAAATGAAAAACTGTTTTTT. This chain uses TRBV7-9 with TRBJ1-4; 7 nucleotides line up with TRBD1. The CDR3 is 14 residues long. J lost 5 bases, V lost 7 bases, and 7 bases had no gene match. The germline CDR1 and CDR2 sequences are SEHNR and FQNEAQ (reference sequence).